The 18 T cell receptor beta chains below all came from one sample that was sequenced in a study of blood T cell repertoires in COVID-19. Profiling relied on immunoSEQ multiplex PCR, and the TCRdb table lists in-frame clones only, not all of them. The sample has about 240,000 clones, 70% to 90% seen once. Material: peripheral blood. These receptor sequences come from a man between 60 and 70 years old with acute or convalescent COVID-19.

The chain employs TRBV2 and TRBJ2-2; unclear D gene. Germline V CDR1 and CDR2: SNHLY, FYNNEI. V gave up 8 bases and J gave up 7 bases, with 8 bases separating them. The CDR3 runs 11 residues. The chain's CDR3 is CASHSGGELFF. Here the CDR3 DNA reads TGTGCCAGCCATTCCGGCGGGGAGCTGTTTTTT.

The chain employs TRBV14 and TRBJ2-7, with 12 bases that match TRBD1. V was clipped by 5 bases and J by 0 bases; unmatched bases: 17. The CDR3 runs to 20 residues. Germline V gene lookup returns CDR1 SGHDN and CDR2 FVKESK. CDR3 residues: CASSEGWWDRGRIDSYEQYF. The CDR3 region has the DNA TGTGCCAGCAGCGAAGGGTGGTGGGACAGGGGGCGAATTGACTCCTACGAGCAGTACTTC. The full variable domain, in which reference TRBV14 and TRBJ2-7 provide the parts outside the CDR3, is EAGVTQFPSHSVIEKGQTVTLRCDPISGHDNLYWYRRVMGKEIKFLLHFVKESKQDESGMPNNRFLAERTGGTYSTLKVQPAELEDSGVYFCASSEGWWDRGRIDSYEQYFGPGTRLTVT.

The rearrangement uses TRBV13 and TRBJ2-1; TRBD1 aligns across 9 bases. The V gene's germline CDR1 is PRHDT and CDR2 FYEKMQ (reference sequence). The length of the CDR3 is 16 residues. V dropped 1 base and J dropped 4; count of bases not matched to a gene: 5. In DNA, the CDR3 is TGTGCCAGCAGCTTAGAGGGACAGGGCCCTTACAATGAGCAGTTCTTC. Protein: CASSLEGQGPYNEQFF.

In its sample, this clone was seen once. The chain recombines TRBV7-9 with TRBJ1-6; D gene ambiguous. The V end lost 5 bases, the J end lost 4 bases, and 18 bases lay between the germline ends. Germline values: CDR1 SEHNR, CDR2 FQNEAQ (reference sequence). This CDR3 spans 17 amino acids. CDR3 in amino acids: CASSPSGRAPYNSPLHF. The DNA of the CDR3 is TGTGCCAGCAGCCCATCCGGGAGGGCGCCATATAATTCACCCCTCCACTTT.

V and J are TRBV16 and TRBJ1-2; D not certain. The CDR3 sequence is 15 residues long. The germline V and J ends were trimmed by 3 bases and 3 bases, with 14 bases remaining between them. Germline CDR1 and CDR2: KGHSY and FQNENV. The CDR3 protein is CASSHTVSVHYGYTF. In nucleotides, the CDR3 is TGTGCCAGCAGCCATACAGTCTCCGTGCACTATGGCTACACCTTC.

Written as DNA, the CDR3 is TGTGCCAGCAGGGGGGAGGCGGAAAAACTGTTTTTT. It is translated as CASRGEAEKLFF. This chain links TRBV6-5 with TRBJ1-4; D is perhaps TRBD1 (5 bases). The CDR3 covers 12 residues. V lost 6 bases and J 8 bases, leaving 10 bases between the germline ends. CDR1 and CDR2 (germline): MNHEY, SVGAGI.

This clone was picked up a small number of times. The rearrangement links TRBV7-9 to TRBJ2-6; the D is unclear. Trimming removed 5 bases from V and 2 bases from J, with 7 bases in between. The CDR3 length is 14 residues. CDR1 and CDR2 from the germline V gene are SEHNR and FQNEAQ (reference sequence). CDR3 in DNA: TGTGCCAGCAGCCTTCCCCCTGGGGCCAACGTCCTGACTTTC. Protein sequence: CASSLPPGANVLTF.

The rearrangement joins TRBV5-1 to TRBJ2-5, with a tentative D call TRBD2 (6 bases). The CDR3 length is 13 residues. The V end lost 1 base, the J end lost 5 bases, and 9 bases lay between the germline ends. Looked up from germline, CDR1 is SGHRS and CDR2 is YFSETQ. The CDR3 protein is CASSLRELETQYF. DNA of the CDR3: TGCGCCAGCAGCTTGCGGGAGCTGGAGACCCAGTACTTC.

As for this clone: This sample also contains other DNA sequences that code for the same CDR3. The gene calls are TRBV20-1 and TRBJ2-5; D gene ambiguous. The V end was cut by 0 bases, the J end by 7 bases, with 6 bases between. This CDR3 spans 11 amino acids. CDR1 and CDR2 (germline): DFQATT, SNEGSKA (reference sequence). The CDR3 loop is CSARDLWTQYF. The CDR3 region has the DNA TGCAGTGCTAGAGATCTGTGGACCCAGTACTTC.

The rearrangement links TRBV7-9 to TRBJ1-2; the D gene is possibly TRBD1 (6 bases). The CDR3 extends over 13 amino acids. Germline V gene lookup returns CDR1 SEHNR and CDR2 FQNEAQ (reference sequence). Trimming left V 4 bases short and J 6 bases short, with 12 bases between. CDR3 region: CASSSQGIHGYTF. In nucleotides, the CDR3 is TGTGCCAGCAGCTCACAGGGAATTCATGGCTACACCTTC.

The chain recombines TRBV28 with TRBJ2-7; a possible D gene is TRBD2 (5 bases). Per germline, CDR1 MDHEN and CDR2 SYDVKM. The CDR3 extends over 16 amino acids. The V end was cut by 5 bases, the J end by 0 bases, with 17 bases between. The CDR3 bases are TGTGCCAGCAGTGCTTATCTATCGGGGAGCTCCTACGAGCAGTACTTC. Translation gives CASSAYLSGSSYEQYF.

As DNA, the CDR3 is TGTGCCAGCAGCTTACGCCCCGGCCATACAGGGCGGGAGACCCAGTACTTC. Translation gives CASSLRPGHTGRETQYF. The J gene is TRBJ2-5, the V gene TRBV7-2, with D possibly being TRBD1 (6 bases). Trimming stripped 2 bases from V and 5 bases from J, with 21 bases between. Germline V gene lookup returns CDR1 SGHTA and CDR2 FQGNSA. The CDR3 is 17 residues long.

The chain has TRBV30 and TRBJ1-6, with D possibly being TRBD1 (5 bases). The CDR3 has 13 residues. The germline V gene has CDR1 GTSNPN and CDR2 SVGIG (reference sequence). Trimming took off 4 bases at V and 7 bases at J, with 11 bases between the two ends. CDR3 protein: CAWTGTNNSPLHF. DNA for the CDR3: TGTGCCTGGACAGGGACTAACAATTCACCCCTCCACTTT.

The J gene is TRBJ2-7, the V gene TRBV28; the D gene is possibly TRBD2 (6 bases). This CDR3 has 14 residues. The germline V gene has CDR1 MDHEN and CDR2 SYDVKM. Trimming took off 2 bases at V and 0 bases at J, with 8 bases between the two ends. CDR3 in DNA: TGTGCCAGCAGTTTAAGCGGGCCCTCCTACGAGCAGTACTTC. Its protein product is CASSLSGPSYEQYF. Full variable domain (remainder filled in from reference TRBV28 and TRBJ2-7): DVKVTQSSRYLVKRTGEKVFLECVQDMDHENMFWYRQDPGLGLRLIYFSYDVKMKEKGDIPEGYSVSREKKERFSLILESASTNQTSMYLCASSLSGPSYEQYFGPGTRLTVT.

The chain employs TRBV7-2 and TRBJ1-1; D call uncertain. The CDR3 totals 15 residues. V was clipped by 2 bases and J by 1 base, with 11 bases between them. The germline gives CDR1 SGHTA, CDR2 FQGNSA. The CDR3 loop is CASSLRFRGNTEAFF. As DNA, the CDR3 is TGTGCCAGCAGCTTACGATTCCGCGGGAACACTGAAGCTTTCTTT.

Only one count was recorded for this clone. This chain links TRBV7-2 with TRBJ1-1; TRBD1 aligns across 10 bases. The trim removed 6 bases at V and 11 bases at J, leaving 12 bases unmatched. Germline V lookup: CDR1 SGHTA, CDR2 FQGNSA. The CDR3 is made up of 14 amino acids. The CDR3: CASSTILEGQGAFF. As DNA, the CDR3 is TGTGCCAGCAGTACAATTTTAGAGGGACAGGGGGCTTTCTTT.

The chain combines TRBV7-9 with TRBJ2-7; a possible D gene is TRBD1 (6 bases). The CDR3 contains 14 residues. Trimming cost V 5 bases and J 1 base, with 12 bases left between them. Germline values: CDR1 SEHNR, CDR2 FQNEAQ (reference sequence). CDR3 nucleotides: TGTGCCAGCAGCCCCGGACAGAAGTCCTACGAGCAGTACTTC. Amino acids: CASSPGQKSYEQYF.

There are a few counts of this clone. The chain employs TRBV27 and TRBJ1-5; no firm D call. Germline CDR1 reads MNHEY; CDR2 reads SMNVEV (reference sequence). The CDR3 covers 14 residues. Trimming removed 0 bases from V and 2 bases from J, with 5 bases in between. CDR3 sequence reads: CASSLSGGNQPQHF. The CDR3 nucleotides read TGTGCCAGCAGTTTATCAGGAGGCAATCAGCCCCAGCATTTT.